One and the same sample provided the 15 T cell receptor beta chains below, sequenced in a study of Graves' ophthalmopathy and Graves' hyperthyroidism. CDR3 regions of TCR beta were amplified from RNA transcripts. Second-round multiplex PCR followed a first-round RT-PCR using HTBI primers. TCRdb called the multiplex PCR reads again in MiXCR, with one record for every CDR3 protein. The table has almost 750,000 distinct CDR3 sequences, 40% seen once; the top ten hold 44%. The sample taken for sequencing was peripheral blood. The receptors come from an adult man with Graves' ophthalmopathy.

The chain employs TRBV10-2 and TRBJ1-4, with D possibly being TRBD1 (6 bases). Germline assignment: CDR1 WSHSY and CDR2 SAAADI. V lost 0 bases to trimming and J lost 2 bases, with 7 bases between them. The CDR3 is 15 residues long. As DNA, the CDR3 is TGCGCCAGCAGTGAGTCAGGGGGGACTAATGAAAAACTGTTTTTT. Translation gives CASSESGGTNEKLFF.

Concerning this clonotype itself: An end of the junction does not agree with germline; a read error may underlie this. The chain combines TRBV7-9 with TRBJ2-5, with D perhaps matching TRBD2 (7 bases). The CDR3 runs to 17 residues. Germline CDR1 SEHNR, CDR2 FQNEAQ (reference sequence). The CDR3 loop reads CASSRTGGREARETQYF. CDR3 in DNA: TGCGCCAGCAGCCGGACGGGGGGCAGGGAAGCGCGGGAGACCCAGTACTTC. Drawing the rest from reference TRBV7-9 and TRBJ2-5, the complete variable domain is DTGVSQNPRHKITKRGQNVTFRCDPISEHNRLYWYRQTLGQGPEFLTYFQNEAQLEKSRLLSDRFSAERPKGSFSTLEIQRTEQGDSAMYLCASSRTGGREARETQYFGPGTRLLVL.

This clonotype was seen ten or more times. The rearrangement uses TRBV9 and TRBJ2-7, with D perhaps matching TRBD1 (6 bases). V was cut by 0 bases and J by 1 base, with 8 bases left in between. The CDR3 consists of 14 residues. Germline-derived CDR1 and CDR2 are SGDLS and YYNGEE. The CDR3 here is CASSVDRASYEQYF. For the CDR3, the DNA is TGTGCCAGCAGCGTAGACAGGGCATCCTACGAGCAGTACTTC.

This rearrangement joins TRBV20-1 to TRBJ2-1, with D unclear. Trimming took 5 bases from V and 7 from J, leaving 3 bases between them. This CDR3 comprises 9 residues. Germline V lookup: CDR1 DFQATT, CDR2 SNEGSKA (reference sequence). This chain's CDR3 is CSASNEQFF. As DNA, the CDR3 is TGCAGTGCTTCTAATGAGCAGTTCTTC.

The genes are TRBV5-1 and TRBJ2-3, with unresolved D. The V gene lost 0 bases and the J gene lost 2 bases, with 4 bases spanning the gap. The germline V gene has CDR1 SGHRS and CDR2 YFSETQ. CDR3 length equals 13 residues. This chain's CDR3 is CASSLDHTDTQYF. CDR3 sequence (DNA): TGCGCCAGCAGCTTGGACCACACAGATACGCAGTATTTT.

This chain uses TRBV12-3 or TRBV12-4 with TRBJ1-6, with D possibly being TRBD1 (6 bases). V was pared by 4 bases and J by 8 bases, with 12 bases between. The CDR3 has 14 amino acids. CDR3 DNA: TGTGCCAGCAGTTACGAAGCAGGGGATTCACCCCTCCACTTT. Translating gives CASSYEAGDSPLHF.

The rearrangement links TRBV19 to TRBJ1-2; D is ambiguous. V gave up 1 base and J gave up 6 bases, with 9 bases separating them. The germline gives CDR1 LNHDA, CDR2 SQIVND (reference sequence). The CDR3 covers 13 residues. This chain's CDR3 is CASSIGYRDGYTF. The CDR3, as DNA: TGTGCCAGTAGTATAGGATACCGGGATGGCTACACCTTC.

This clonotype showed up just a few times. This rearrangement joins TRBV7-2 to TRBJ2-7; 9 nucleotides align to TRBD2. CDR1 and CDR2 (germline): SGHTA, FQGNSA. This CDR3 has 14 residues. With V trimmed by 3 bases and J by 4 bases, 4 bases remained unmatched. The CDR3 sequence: CASSLESGGYEQYF. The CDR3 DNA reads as TGTGCCAGCAGCTTGGAGAGCGGGGGGTACGAGCAGTACTTC.

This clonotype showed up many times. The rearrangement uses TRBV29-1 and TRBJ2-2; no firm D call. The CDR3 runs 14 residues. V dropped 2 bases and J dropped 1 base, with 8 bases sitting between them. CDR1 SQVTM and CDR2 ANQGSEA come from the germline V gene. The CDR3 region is CSVEKGLNTGELFF. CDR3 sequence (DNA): TGCAGCGTTGAAAAGGGATTGAACACCGGGGAGCTGTTTTTT.

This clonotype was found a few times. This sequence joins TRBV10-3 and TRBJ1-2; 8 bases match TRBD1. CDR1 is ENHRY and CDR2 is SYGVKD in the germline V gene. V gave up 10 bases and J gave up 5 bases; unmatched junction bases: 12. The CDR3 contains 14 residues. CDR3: CASRGTGDDYGYTF. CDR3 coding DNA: TGTGCCAGCAGGGGGACAGGAGATGATTATGGCTACACCTTC.

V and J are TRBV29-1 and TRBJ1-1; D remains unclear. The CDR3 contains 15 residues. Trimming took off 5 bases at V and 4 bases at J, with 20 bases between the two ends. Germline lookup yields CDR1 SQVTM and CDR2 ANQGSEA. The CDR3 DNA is TGCAGCGTTTATCCCGGGATAGGGTCTTCCACTGAAGCTTTCTTT. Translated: CSVYPGIGSSTEAFF.

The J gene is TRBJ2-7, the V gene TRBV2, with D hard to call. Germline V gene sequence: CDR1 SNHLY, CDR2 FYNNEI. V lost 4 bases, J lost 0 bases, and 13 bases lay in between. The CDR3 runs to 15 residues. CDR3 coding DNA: TGTGCCAGCAGTGCTAGAGTCTGGAACTCCTACGAGCAGTACTTC. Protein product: CASSARVWNSYEQYF.

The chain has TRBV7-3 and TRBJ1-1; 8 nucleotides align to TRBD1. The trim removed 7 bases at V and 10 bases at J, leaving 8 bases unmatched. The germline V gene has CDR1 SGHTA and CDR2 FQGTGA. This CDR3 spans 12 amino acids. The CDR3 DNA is TGTGCCAGCACTCCGACAGGGGAAGTAGCTTTCTTT. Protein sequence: CASTPTGEVAFF.

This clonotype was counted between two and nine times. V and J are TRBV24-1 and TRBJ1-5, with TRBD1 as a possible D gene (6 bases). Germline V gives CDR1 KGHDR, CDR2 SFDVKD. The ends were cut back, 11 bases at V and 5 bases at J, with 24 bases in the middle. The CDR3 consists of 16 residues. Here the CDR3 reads CASRIQGEGDHQPQHF. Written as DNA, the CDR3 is TGTGCCAGCAGAATACAGGGAGAAGGTGACCATCAGCCCCAGCATTTT.

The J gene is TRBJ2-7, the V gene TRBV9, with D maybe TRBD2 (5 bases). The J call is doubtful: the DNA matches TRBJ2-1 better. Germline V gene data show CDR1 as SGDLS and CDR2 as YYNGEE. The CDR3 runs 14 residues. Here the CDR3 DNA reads TGTGCCAGCAGTGCGGGTAGCTCCTACAATGAGCAGTTCTTC. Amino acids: CASSAGSSYNEQFF.